Presented here are 12 T cell receptor beta chains from one specimen sequenced in a study of cytomegalovirus exposure and HLA in healthy donors. The PCR was carried out with 60 Vbeta primers and 13 Jbeta primers. Libraries were prepared by immunoSEQ multiplex PCR; TCRdb keeps only in-frame clonotypes and omits some of them. Seen here are around 200,000 clones, 60% to 85% observed once, and the top ten hold roughly 3%. The material sequenced was PBMCs. All receptors derive from a male donor in good health and CMV-seronegative.

This sequence joins TRBV20-1 and TRBJ2-7, with D hard to call. CDR1 is DFQATT and CDR2 is SNEGSKA in the germline V gene (reference sequence). CDR3 size: 11 residues. The V end was cut by 5 bases, the J end by 7 bases, with 12 bases between. The CDR3 reads CSAYPFYEQYF. The CDR3 nucleotides read TGCAGTGCTTACCCCTTCTATGAGCAGTACTTC.

The chain is built from TRBV23-1 and TRBJ1-5; the D is unclear. TRBV23-1 is labeled an ORF, and its function is uncertain. The CDR3 covers 15 residues. V was trimmed by 8 bases and J by 0 bases, leaving 14 bases between them. This CDR3 reads CASLFSPYSNQPQHF. CDR3 nucleotide sequence: TGCGCCAGCCTATTTTCCCCGTATAGCAATCAGCCCCAGCATTTT.

The chain is built from TRBV6-6 and TRBJ2-3; D unclear. This CDR3 is 13 amino acids long. The V gene lost 0 bases and the J gene lost 5 bases, with 6 bases spanning the gap. Per germline, CDR1 MNHNY and CDR2 SVGAGI (reference sequence). The CDR3 loop is CASSYSALDTQYF. CDR3 DNA: TGTGCCAGCAGTTACTCCGCGTTAGATACGCAGTATTTT.

In this sample, this clone turned up a few times. The gene calls are TRBV7-9 and TRBJ2-5; 10 positions agree with TRBD1. The J call may be incorrect, as the DNA end agrees better with TRBJ2-7. CDR3 size: 14 residues. Germline V gene lookup returns CDR1 SEHNR and CDR2 FQNEAQ (reference sequence). The CDR3 reads CASTGGTGVNEQYF. Here the CDR3 DNA reads TGTGCCAGCACCGGGGGGACAGGGGTCAACGAGCAGTACTTC.

The gene calls are TRBV6-5 and TRBJ1-6; TRBD1 is a possible D gene (6 bases). The CDR3 is 14 residues long. V lost 5 bases to trimming and J lost 6 bases, with 11 bases between them. The germline gives CDR1 MNHEY, CDR2 SVGAGI. The CDR3 loop reads CASSLRQVNSPLHF. CDR3 nucleotide sequence: TGTGCCAGCAGTCTTCGACAGGTTAATTCACCCCTCCACTTT.

CDR3 residues: CAISEPNTGGRNEQFF. DNA for the CDR3: TGTGCCATCAGTGAGCCTAATACAGGGGGCAGAAATGAGCAGTTCTTC. The chain uses TRBV10-3 and TRBJ2-1, with 9 positions matching TRBD1. The CDR3 runs 16 residues. Germline loops: CDR1 ENHRY, CDR2 SYGVKD. V trimming: 2 bases; J trimming: 7 bases; junction bases outside the gene matches: 9.

The CDR3 nucleotides read TGTGCCAGCAGCCTGGCAGGGCGAGAGACCCAGTACTTC. Its protein is CASSLAGRETQYF. The V gene is TRBV5-6, the J gene TRBJ2-5; tentative D call: TRBD1 (5 bases). V shed 4 bases and J shed 4 bases, with 11 bases lying between them. Germline V lookup: CDR1 SGHDT, CDR2 YYEEEE. The CDR3 length is 13 residues.

This clone came up a few times. V and J are TRBV30 and TRBJ1-1, with 8 positions matching TRBD1. CDR3 length: 12 amino acids. Losses at the gene ends were 4 bases for V and 11 bases for J; bases not matched to a gene: 9. Germline V gene lookup returns CDR1 GTSNPN and CDR2 SVGIG (reference sequence). Written as DNA, the CDR3 is TGTGCCTGGACCGAAACAGGGGGTGGGGCTTTCTTT. Translation gives CAWTETGGGAFF.

This chain links TRBV9 with TRBJ1-1, with 9 bases that match TRBD1. The CDR3 totals 15 residues. V trimming: 0 bases; J trimming: 8 bases; junction bases outside the gene matches: 8. CDR1 and CDR2 (germline): SGDLS, YYNGEE. CDR3 in amino acids: CASSVGDRAYFEAFF. CDR3 bases: TGTGCCAGCAGCGTAGGGGACAGGGCTTACTTCGAAGCTTTCTTT.

V gene TRBV5-1 combines with J gene TRBJ2-7, with 10 positions matching TRBD1. The length of the CDR3 is 15 residues. The germline V gene has CDR1 SGHRS and CDR2 YFSETQ. The trim removed 6 bases at V and 3 bases at J, leaving 9 bases unmatched. CDR3 residues: CASTPGGTGVYEQYF. The CDR3 bases are TGCGCCAGCACCCCGGGGGGGACAGGGGTCTACGAGCAGTACTTC. The full variable domain, in which reference TRBV5-1 and TRBJ2-7 provide the parts outside the CDR3, is KAGVTQTPRYLIKTRGQQVTLSCSPISGHRSVSWYQQTPGQGLQFLFEYFSETQRNKGNFPGRFSGRQFSNSRSEMNVSTLELGDSALYLCASTPGGTGVYEQYFGPGTRLTVT.

This clone has more than one count but fewer than ten. This chain uses TRBV25-1 with TRBJ1-6; 9 bases match TRBD1. The germline V gene has CDR1 MGHDK and CDR2 SYGVNS. The junction had 6 bases not matched to a gene; V was cut back by 4 bases and J by 8 bases. This CDR3 has 15 residues. This chain's CDR3 is CASSAGTGSYSPLHF. The CDR3 nucleotides are TGTGCCAGCAGTGCAGGGACAGGGAGTTATTCACCCCTCCACTTT. Together with reference TRBV25-1 and TRBJ1-6, the CDR3 gives the full variable domain: EADIYQTPRYLVIGTGKKITLECSQTMGHDKMYWYQQDPGMELHLIHYSYGVNSTEKGDLSSESTVSRIRTEHFPLTLESARPSHTSQYLCASSAGTGSYSPLHFGNGTRLTVT.

The rearrangement joins TRBV6-5 to TRBJ1-1; TRBD1 matches at 7 bases. V was clipped by 2 bases and J by 5 bases; unmatched bases: 5. This CDR3 comprises 14 residues. Germline CDR1 and CDR2: MNHEY and SVGAGI. The CDR3 sequence is CASSYGAGGTEAFF. CDR3 bases: TGTGCCAGCAGTTACGGGGCAGGGGGTACTGAAGCTTTCTTT.